Listed here are 4 T cell receptor beta chains from one sample, sequenced in a study of T-cell reconstitution after alpha-beta-depleted transplantation in children. During its preparation, the TCRbeta library received unique molecular identifiers. TCRdb analysed the PCR reads with MiXCR anew, one entry per CDR3 protein. This table holds approximately 350,000 distinct CDR3 sequences, approximately 12% found once. The source material was PBMCs, sampled from the stem cell graft. All receptors derive from a human donor who donated a stem cell graft to a child with Fanconi anemia.

This clonotype was counted a few times. This sequence joins TRBV2 and TRBJ1-2, with D possibly TRBD1 on 5 matching bases. Trimming shortened V by 2 bases and J by 7 bases, and 17 bases separated the two germline ends. CDR1 SNHLY and CDR2 FYNNEI come from the germline V gene. The CDR3 is 15 residues long. The CDR3 DNA is TGTGCCAGCAGTGAAACGGGGGAAATCCCGAGTGGCTACACCTTC. Its protein is CASSETGEIPSGYTF.

This clonotype has at least ten counts. The J gene is TRBJ2-6, the V gene TRBV3-1, with D hard to call. This CDR3 has 13 residues. The V gene lost 1 base and the J gene lost 4 bases, with 2 bases spanning the gap. CDR1 and CDR2 (germline): LGHDT, YNNKEL (reference sequence). The CDR3 here is CASSQGGANVLTF. CDR3 coding DNA: TGTGCCAGCAGCCAAGGGGGGGCCAACGTCCTGACTTTC.

This clonotype has a handful of counts. The chain has TRBV20-1 and TRBJ1-1; TRBD1 matches at 7 bases. The V and J ends lost 6 bases and 11 bases, in that order; junction bases with no gene match: 12. Germline loops: CDR1 DFQATT, CDR2 SNEGSKA (reference sequence). The CDR3 loop spans 12 amino acids. The CDR3: CSARQGAPTAFF. The CDR3 DNA is TGCAGTGCCCGACAGGGAGCGCCGACGGCTTTCTTT.

The J gene is TRBJ1-4, the V gene TRBV12-3 or TRBV12-4; D gene uncertain. Trimming stripped 3 bases from V and 16 bases from J, with 15 bases between. The length of the CDR3 is 12 residues. This CDR3 reads CASSFDLQNPFF. In DNA, the CDR3 is TGTGCCAGCAGTTTCGATCTACAAAACCCGTTTTTT.